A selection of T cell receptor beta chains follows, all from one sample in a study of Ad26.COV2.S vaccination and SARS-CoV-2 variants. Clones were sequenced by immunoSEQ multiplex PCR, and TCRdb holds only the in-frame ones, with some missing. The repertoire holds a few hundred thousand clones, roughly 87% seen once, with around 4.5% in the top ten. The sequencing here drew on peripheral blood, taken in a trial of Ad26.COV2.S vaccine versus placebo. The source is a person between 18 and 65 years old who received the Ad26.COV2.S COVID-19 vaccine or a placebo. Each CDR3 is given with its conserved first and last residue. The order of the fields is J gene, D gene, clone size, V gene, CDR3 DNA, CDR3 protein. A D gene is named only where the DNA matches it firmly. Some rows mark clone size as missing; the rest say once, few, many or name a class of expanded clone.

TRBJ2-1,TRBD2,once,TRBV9,TGTGCCAGCAGCACTCGACTAGCGGGCAGCTCCTACAATGAGCAGTTCTTC,CASSTRLAGSSYNEQFF
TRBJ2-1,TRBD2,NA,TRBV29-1,TGCAGCGGGCTAGCGGGAGGGTACAATGAGCAGTTCTTC,CSGLAGGYNEQFF
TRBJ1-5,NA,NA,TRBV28,TGTGCCAGCAGTTTCGGACGGCTTGCCCGCAATCAGCCCCAGCATTTT,CASSFGRLARNQPQHF
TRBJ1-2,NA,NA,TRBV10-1,TGCGCCAGCAGTGACAGGGCACCTTATGGCTACACCTTC,CASSDRAPYGYTF
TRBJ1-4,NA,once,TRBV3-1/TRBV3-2,TGTGCCAGCAGCTTTGCAACTAATGAAAAACTGTTTTTT,CASSFATNEKLFF
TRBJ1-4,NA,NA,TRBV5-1,TGCGCCAGCAGCCTGGATGGGGCCCCGATAGAAAAACTGTTTTTT,CASSLDGAPIEKLFF
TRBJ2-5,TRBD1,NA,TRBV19,TGTGCCAGTAGCGACCCGGGACAGGGGGCGCAAGAGACCCAGTACTTC,CASSDPGQGAQETQYF
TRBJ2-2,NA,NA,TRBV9,TGTGCCAGCAGCTTATCGACAAGGGACACCGGGGAGCTGTTTTTT,CASSLSTRDTGELFF
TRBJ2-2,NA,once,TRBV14,TGTGCCAGCAGCCAAGATCGGGGCACCGGGGAGCTGTTTTTT,CASSQDRGTGELFF
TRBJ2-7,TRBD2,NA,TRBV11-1,TGTGCCAGCAGCTTAGGCCTAGCGGCCGCCTACGAGCAGTACTTC,CASSLGLAAAYEQYF
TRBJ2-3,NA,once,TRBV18,TGTGCCAGCTCCCCAGGGATAAACACAGATACGCAGTATTTT,CASSPGINTDTQYF
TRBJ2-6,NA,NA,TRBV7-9,TGTGCCAGCACTTCCCCAGGGTCCCCCTACTCTGGGGCCAACGTCCTGACTTTC,CASTSPGSPYSGANVLTF
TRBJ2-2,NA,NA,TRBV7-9,TGTGCCAGCAGCTTCGGCGTAAACACCGGGGAGCTGTTTTTT,CASSFGVNTGELFF
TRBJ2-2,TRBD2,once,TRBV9,TGTGCCAGCAGCGTCAGGGGACTAGCGGGAGGGCCCCCGAACACCGGGGAGCTGTTTTTT,CASSVRGLAGGPPNTGELFF
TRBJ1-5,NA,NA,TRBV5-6,TGTGCCAGCAGCTTGGGTTACGGCAGGGCTAGCAATCAGCCCCAGCATTTT,CASSLGYGRASNQPQHF
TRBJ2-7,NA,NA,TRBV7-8,TGTGCCAGCAGCTTAGAAAGCGGGCCTTCCTACGAGCAGTACTTC,CASSLESGPSYEQYF
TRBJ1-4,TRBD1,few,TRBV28,TGTGCCAGCAGGCCGACAGGGGGCCTTGAAAAACTGTTTTTT,CASRPTGGLEKLFF
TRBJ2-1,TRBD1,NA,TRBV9,TGTGCCAGCAGCGTCCCAAGGGACGGGACAGGCACCTACAATGAGCAGTTCTTC,CASSVPRDGTGTYNEQFF
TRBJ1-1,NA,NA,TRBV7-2,TGTGCCAGCAGCTTAGGATGGAGGGGAAACACTGAAGCTTTCTTT,CASSLGWRGNTEAFF
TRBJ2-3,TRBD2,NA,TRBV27,TGTGCCAGCAGTTTAAACGGAGCGGGATCCCCAGATACGCAGTATTTT,CASSLNGAGSPDTQYF
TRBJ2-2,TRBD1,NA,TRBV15,TGTGCCACCAGCAGAGGGACAGGGGGAGACACCGGGGAGCTGTTTTTT,CATSRGTGGDTGELFF
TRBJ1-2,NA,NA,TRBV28,TGTGCCAGCAGTTTCGACTATGGCTACACCTTC,CASSFDYGYTF
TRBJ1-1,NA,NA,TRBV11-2,TGTGCCAGCAGCTTAGTCCCGGATCGGAACACTGAAGCTTTCTTT,CASSLVPDRNTEAFF
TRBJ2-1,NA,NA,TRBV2,TGTGCCAGCAAAGCTAGCGCAAGCAATGAGCAGTTCTTC,CASKASASNEQFF
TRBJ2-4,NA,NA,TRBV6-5,TGTGCCAGCAGTCCCGTTCAGAAACGGATCATTCAGTACTTC,CASSPVQKRIIQYF
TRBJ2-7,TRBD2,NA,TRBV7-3,TGTGCCAGCAGCCTCCGGACTAGCTTGAGGTTCTTCGAGCAGTACTTC,CASSLRTSLRFFEQYF
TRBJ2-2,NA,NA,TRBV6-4,TGTGCCAGCAGTGACTTTCCGGGCCGAGGCACCGGGGAGCTGTTTTTT,CASSDFPGRGTGELFF
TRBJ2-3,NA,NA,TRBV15,TGTGCCGCCAAAAAAGAGGTCACCACAGATACGCAGTATTTT,CAAKKEVTTDTQYF
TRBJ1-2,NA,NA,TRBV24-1,TGTGCCACCAGTCCGGGACAATCGCATGGCTACACCTTC,CATSPGQSHGYTF
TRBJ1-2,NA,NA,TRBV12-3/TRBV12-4,TGTGCCAGCGAGGGGGCTAACTATGGCTACACCTTC,CASEGANYGYTF
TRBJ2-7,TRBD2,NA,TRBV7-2,TGTGCCAGCAGCTCCGAGGGAGGCGGAACTAGCGGGAGTCGCTACGAGCAGTACTTC,CASSSEGGGTSGSRYEQYF
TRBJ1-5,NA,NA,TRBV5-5,TGTGCCAGCAGCTGGGATTCGTTGGGGGGTCAGCCCCAGCATTTT,CASSWDSLGGQPQHF
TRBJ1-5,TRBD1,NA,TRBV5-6,TGTGCCAGCAGTCGTAACAGGGGCGGCAATCAGCCCCAGCATTTT,CASSRNRGGNQPQHF
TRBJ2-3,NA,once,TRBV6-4,TGTGCCAGCAGGGAAACAGGGCCCTCAGATACGCAGTATTTT,CASRETGPSDTQYF
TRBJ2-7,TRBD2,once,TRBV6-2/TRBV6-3,TGTGCCAGCAGTTACTCGCTCGCGGGAGGGTACGAGCAGTACTTC,CASSYSLAGGYEQYF
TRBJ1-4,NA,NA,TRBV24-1,TGTGCCACCCGACGGTCGTGGTTAGAAAAACTGTTTTTT,CATRRSWLEKLFF
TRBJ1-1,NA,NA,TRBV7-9,TGTGCCAGCGCCCCGTTGAACACTGAAGCTTTCTTT,CASAPLNTEAFF
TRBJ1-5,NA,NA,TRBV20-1,TGCAGTGCTAGTGTCGGAGGTGGTCAGCCCCAGCATTTT,CSASVGGGQPQHF
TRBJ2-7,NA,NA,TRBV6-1,TGTGCCAGCAGTGAATTAGGGGCCCGCGAGCAGTACTTC,CASSELGAREQYF
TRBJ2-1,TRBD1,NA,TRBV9,TGTGCCAGCAGCCCTAGAGGGGACAGGGGGCCCGGGACTAGCGCCTTCAATGAGCAGTTCTTC,CASSPRGDRGPGTSAFNEQFF
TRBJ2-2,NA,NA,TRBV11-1,TGTGCCAGCAGCTTAGTAGGGCCGAACACCGGGGAGCTGTTTTTT,CASSLVGPNTGELFF
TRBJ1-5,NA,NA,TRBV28,TGTGCCAGCAGCTCAGTAATTAGCAATCAGCCCCAGCATTTT,CASSSVISNQPQHF
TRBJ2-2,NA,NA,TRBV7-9,TGTGCCAGCAGCTTAGGACGGAAAACCGGGGAGCTGTTTTTT,CASSLGRKTGELFF
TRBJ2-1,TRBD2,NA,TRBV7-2,TGTGCCAGCAGGGGAGAGCGGGGCCTAGCGGGGCTATTCAATGAGCAGTTCTTC,CASRGERGLAGLFNEQFF
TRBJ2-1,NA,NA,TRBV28,TGTGCCAGCAGTTTATTACAGCACTACAATGAGCAGTTCTTC,CASSLLQHYNEQFF
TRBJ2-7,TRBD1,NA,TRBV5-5,TGTGCCAGCAGCTCAGCGGGACAGGGGGGTTACGAGCAGTACTTC,CASSSAGQGGYEQYF
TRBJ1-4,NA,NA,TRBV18,TGTGCCAGCTCATCCCGGACGGACAATGAAAAACTGTTTTTT,CASSSRTDNEKLFF
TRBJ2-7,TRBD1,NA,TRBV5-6,TGTGCCAGCAGCGCCTCCCCAGACAGGGGGCAGTACTTC,CASSASPDRGQYF